The rows below give T cell receptor beta chains drawn from one sample of a study of control samples from healthy donors and cancer patients. Some clones are missing from TCRdb's copy, which holds only in-frame ones; the method was immunoSEQ multiplex PCR. The sample consists of 150,000 to 200,000 clones, 90% of them appearing once. The source material was blood. The receptors shown here come from a woman aged 45-60 years in good health. The CDR3 runs from the conserved cysteine through the conserved F or W. A D gene is named only where the DNA matches it firmly. Rows give clone size only sometimes, using once, few, many, or a class for an expanded clone.

abundance,j_gene,len,v_gene,d_gene,CDR3nt,CDR3aa
.,TRBJ2-7,13,TRBV28,.,TGTGCCAGCAGGGGGCAGGGGTCTTACGAGCAGTACTTC,CASRGQGSYEQYF
.,TRBJ1-1,16,TRBV7-8,.,TGTGCCAGCAGCTCCACCTGGGGGGGGGCAAGCACTGAAGCTTTCTTT,CASSSTWGGASTEAFF
once,TRBJ2-5,15,TRBV18,.,TGTGCCAGCTCACCACGGGATGGCCTGAGGGGGACCCAGTACTTC,CASSPRDGLRGTQYF
.,TRBJ1-5,12,TRBV12-3/TRBV12-4,.,TGTGCCAGCAGCCTGGGCAATCAGCCCCAGCATTTT,CASSLGNQPQHF
.,TRBJ1-2,21,TRBV7-5,.,TGTGCCAGAAGCTTCGTGCCCCCCCGCGACAGGGCGGTTCCAAGATCCTATGGCTACACCTTC,CARSFVPPRDRAVPRSYGYTF
once,TRBJ2-5,15,TRBV10-3,.,TGTGCCATCAGTGAGTATGGGGTCGGAAGAGAGACCCAGTACTTC,CAISEYGVGRETQYF
.,TRBJ1-4,15,TRBV15,TRBD1,TGTGCCACCAGCAGAGTTGGACAGGGGAATGAAAAACTGTTTTTT,CATSRVGQGNEKLFF
.,TRBJ2-2,17,TRBV5-1,TRBD2,TGCGCCAGCAGCTGGGGACTAGCGGGAACGAACACCGGGGAGCTGTTTTTT,CASSWGLAGTNTGELFF
.,TRBJ2-1,16,TRBV5-6,TRBD2,TGTGCCAGCAGTGAAGTGGGACTAGCGGATATGAATGAGCAGTTCTTC,CASSEVGLADMNEQFF
.,TRBJ2-7,11,TRBV14,.,TGTGCCAGCAGCCAAGTCTTCGAGCAGTACTTC,CASSQVFEQYF
.,TRBJ1-1,13,TRBV10-3,.,TGTGCCATCACAACAGGGAGGGGCACTGAAGCTTTCTTT,CAITTGRGTEAFF
.,TRBJ1-3,17,TRBV4-2,TRBD1,TGTGCCAGCAGCCAACCCCAGGGGGCAGGGGCAGGAAACACCATATATTTT,CASSQPQGAGAGNTIYF
.,TRBJ2-6,15,TRBV6-5,.,TGTGCCAGCAGCCTACAGGGAACTGGGGCCAACGTCCTGACTTTC,CASSLQGTGANVLTF
.,TRBJ1-1,15,TRBV3-1/TRBV3-2,.,TGTGCCAGCAGCCAAGGGATTGGGGGATTCACTGAAGCTTTCTTT,CASSQGIGGFTEAFF
.,TRBJ1-1,14,TRBV3-1/TRBV3-2,.,TGTGCCAGCAGCCAAGTGGGGGAAAACACTGAAGCTTTCTTT,CASSQVGENTEAFF
.,TRBJ2-5,14,TRBV3-1/TRBV3-2,TRBD1,TGTGCCAGCAGCAAACAGGGGCGAGGGGAGACCCAGTACTTC,CASSKQGRGETQYF
.,TRBJ1-2,15,TRBV7-8,.,TGTGCCAGCAGCTTAGAAAGGGCCATAGGGGATGGCTACACCTTC,CASSLERAIGDGYTF
.,TRBJ1-1,11,TRBV28,.,TGTGCCAGCAGTCAAGGAACTGAAGCTTTCTTT,CASSQGTEAFF
.,TRBJ2-7,14,TRBV2,TRBD1,TGTGCCAGCAGCGTGGACAGGGGCACCTACGAGCAGTACTTC,CASSVDRGTYEQYF
few,TRBJ1-6,14,TRBV6-6,.,TGTGCCAGCAGTTACCGGGCGGCGGATTCACCCCTCCACTTT,CASSYRAADSPLHF
.,TRBJ1-3,11,TRBV9,.,TGTGCCAGCAGCGTCGGGGACACCATATATTTT,CASSVGDTIYF
.,TRBJ2-1,16,TRBV6-4,.,TGTGCCAGCAGTGACCTAAGCGGAAAATCCTACAATGAGCAGTTCTTC,CASSDLSGKSYNEQFF
.,TRBJ2-2,15,TRBV5-4,.,TGTGCCAGCAGCTTGGGCCGGGCGAACACCGGGGAGCTGTTTTTT,CASSLGRANTGELFF
.,TRBJ1-4,15,TRBV7-9,.,TGTGCCAGCAGCTCAGACAGGACAACTAATGAAAAACTGTTTTTT,CASSSDRTTNEKLFF
.,TRBJ2-1,16,TRBV3-1/TRBV3-2,TRBD2,TGTGCCAGCAGCCCCCCGGGCGGGAGAATTATAAATGAGCAGTTCTTC,CASSPPGGRIINEQFF
.,TRBJ2-7,14,TRBV19,.,TGTGCCAGTAGAAAAGCCTCGGCCTCATACGAGCAGTACTTC,CASRKASASYEQYF
.,TRBJ2-1,15,TRBV9,TRBD1,TGTGCCAGCAGCGTAGGGACAGGGCAAGTCAATGAGCAGTTCTTC,CASSVGTGQVNEQFF
.,TRBJ1-1,15,TRBV7-9,.,TGTGCCAGCAGCTTAGAAGGGACACTGAACACTGAAGCTTTCTTT,CASSLEGTLNTEAFF
.,TRBJ1-1,11,TRBV12-3/TRBV12-4,.,.,CASSFLAEAFF
.,TRBJ2-1,18,TRBV7-3,TRBD2,TGTGCCAGCAGCTTAGAGGGTAGCGGGCCCGGCTGGGGCAATGAGCAGTTCTTC,CASSLEGSGPGWGNEQFF
.,TRBJ2-2,16,TRBV7-9,TRBD2,TGTGCCAGCTCAGCACTAGCGGAGCCGAACACCGGGGAGCTGTTTTTT,CASSALAEPNTGELFF
once,TRBJ2-1,17,TRBV24-1,TRBD2,TGTGCCACCAGTGATCAAAGAGGCGGGGGCTCCTACAATGAGCAGTTCTTC,CATSDQRGGGSYNEQFF
.,TRBJ1-2,15,TRBV3-1/TRBV3-2,.,TGTGCCAGCAGCTTCCGAGAACAGCGACGCTATGGCTACACCTTC,CASSFREQRRYGYTF
.,TRBJ2-5,14,TRBV7-2,.,TGTGCCAGCAGTCGCTACCCAACTCCGGAGACCCAGTACTTC,CASSRYPTPETQYF
few,TRBJ1-2,12,TRBV12-3/TRBV12-4,.,TGTGCCAGCAGCCACGGCTTCGATGGCTACACCTTC,CASSHGFDGYTF
.,TRBJ1-5,14,TRBV7-8,.,TGTGCCAGCAGCTATATAGGCAGGGATCAGCCCCAGCATTTT,CASSYIGRDQPQHF
once,TRBJ1-2,16,TRBV9,TRBD1,TGTGCCAGCAGCGATGGACAGGGGCGAGGGGCGCGGGGCTACACCTTC,CASSDGQGRGARGYTF
.,TRBJ1-1,15,TRBV14,TRBD1,TGTGCCAGCAGCCGGGACAGGGAACGGAGCACTGAAGCTTTCTTT,CASSRDRERSTEAFF
.,TRBJ1-3,14,TRBV5-5,.,TGTGCCAGCGGGAGGGATGTATCTGGAAACACCATATATTTT,CASGRDVSGNTIYF
.,TRBJ2-7,15,TRBV30,.,TGTGCCTGGAGTGAGTTTGGCACTAGTTCCTACGAGCAGTACTTC,CAWSEFGTSSYEQYF
.,TRBJ2-1,16,TRBV7-9,TRBD2,TGTGCCAGCAGCTTAACTAGCGGCGGAACCTACAATGAGCAGTTCTTC,CASSLTSGGTYNEQFF
.,TRBJ2-5,14,TRBV6-5,TRBD1,TGTGCCAGCAGTTACACCCGGGACAGGGGGACCCAGTACTTC,CASSYTRDRGTQYF
.,TRBJ1-5,14,TRBV10-3,.,TGTGCCATCGGAGACAGAGGGGTTGGTCAGCCCCAGCATTTT,CAIGDRGVGQPQHF
few,TRBJ1-2,14,TRBV6-5,TRBD1,TGTGCCAGCAGTTATGAGAGACAGGGGTATGGCTACACCTTC,CASSYERQGYGYTF
.,TRBJ1-4,13,TRBV19,.,TGTGCCAGTACTATGGGCGGGTATGAAAAACTGTTTTTT,CASTMGGYEKLFF